This T cell receptor beta chain comes out of a study of response to subunit inactivated influenza vaccine. Whole-study results and caveats: Each seasonal influenza vaccination recruits few new T cells, the authors suggested.

As concerns this clonotype: Antigen: not known.

From the RT-PCR reads, TCRdb called clonotypes with MiXCR, one entry per CDR3 protein. The repertoire holds 400,000 to 650,000 distinct CDR3 sequences, with around 7.9% as singletons. CDR1 LGHDT and CDR2 YNNKEL come from the germline V gene (reference sequence). This CDR3 contains 16 residues. J lost 3 bases, V lost 0 bases, and 5 bases had no gene match. The TCR was taken from a man aged 50 to 75 who received an inactivated influenza vaccine. This sequence joins TRBV3-1 and TRBJ2-1, with TRBD1 matching 7 bases. The material sequenced was PBMCs from blood, taken less than 25 months after vaccination. CDR3 sequence: CASSQDWAGGYNEQFF. The CDR3, as DNA: TGTGCCAGCAGCCAAGATTGGGCAGGGGGCTACAATGAGCAGTTCTTC.